This T cell receptor beta chain was recorded in a study of tumor-infiltrating lymphocytes in primary liver carcinoma. Study-level background: Between about 4 and 11 cm across, the tumors were all of stage T1-T3 N0M0.

Total RNA amounting to 500 ng was the source from which TCR beta cDNA was made with a constant-region primer. Libraries covering TCR beta were generated through three nested multiplex PCR rounds (using a slightly modified ARM-PCR). TRBV1-TRBV30 forward primers paired with a C-beta reverse primer drove the first two PCR rounds, ten to eleven cycles each. From the multiplex PCR reads, TCRdb called clonotypes with MiXCR, one entry per CDR3 protein. This sample has 85,000 to 100,000 distinct CDR3 sequences, with around 68% found just once. From approximately 20-30 mg of unsorted bulk tissue, DNA and RNA were co-extracted together. Trimming cost V 6 bases and J 5 bases, with 16 bases left between them. The CDR3 has 13 residues. Per the germline V gene, CDR1 is SQVTM and CDR2 is ANQGSEA.

The receptor was isolated from a middle-aged man with primary liver carcinoma and hepatitis B virus infection. Sequencing was performed on tumor-adjacent normal liver tissue. The chain employs TRBV29-1 and TRBJ1-1; possible D gene TRBD1, 6 bases. This chain's CDR3 is CSVTQGGKTEAFF. CDR3 DNA: TGCAGCGTGACACAGGGTGGAAAGACTGAAGCTTTCTTT.